The clone carrying this TCR beta chain has just one count. This sample is drawn from a study of T cell changes during pregnancy in multiple sclerosis. CDR1 is LNHDA, CDR2 SQIVND, per germline (reference sequence). The V and J ends lost 5 bases and 5 bases, in that order; junction bases with no gene match: 10. This CDR3 comprises 17 residues. Clones were sequenced by immunoSEQ multiplex PCR, and TCRdb holds only the in-frame ones, with some missing. The sample lists 50,000 or so clones, 80% to 95% occurring once. This chain uses TRBV19 with TRBJ2-3; 13 bases agree with TRBD2. The receptor comes from a female donor with multiple sclerosis, enrolled in a pregnancy study. This specimen was peripheral blood, taken in the third trimester of pregnancy. The CDR3 DNA follows: TGTGCCAGTAGTTCCCGGACTAGCGGGAGTATTGGAGATACGCAGTATTTT. This codes for CASSSRTSGSIGDTQYF.